This T cell receptor (beta chain) stems from a study of shared clonotypes between healthy human individuals. Overall study findings and caveats: Some clonotypes were shared by all four sorted-subset donors, while others were not shared. The non-shared ones had lower generation probabilities than the shared ones. In several donors, roughly 5.2% of naive CD4 clonotypes appeared in common.

Sequencing was performed with immunoSEQ multiplex PCR; in TCRdb, only in-frame clones are kept and a portion is missing. The sample consists of approximately 2.5 million clones, 80% to 95% of them appearing once. Concerning this clone itself: Its matching antigen is unknown.

The CDR3 is 13 amino acids. The V gene's germline CDR1 is MNHEY and CDR2 SVGAGI. V was shortened by 3 bases and J by 11 bases, with 14 bases between the two germline ends. This TCR came from a man younger than 35 in good health. Some clones in this sample may be carry-over from other donors' samples. Sequenced input: naive CD4+ T cells from PBMCs. As to subset: CD45RA+ positively selected. The J gene is TRBJ1-3, the V gene TRBV6-5; D is unclear. CDR3 sequence (DNA): TGTGCCAGCAGTTATTCCGCACCCGGTCCCATATATTTT. This translates into CASSYSAPGPIYF.